One and the same sample provided the 27 T cell receptor beta chains below, sequenced in a study of response to subunit inactivated influenza vaccine. MiXCR, applied by TCRdb to the RT-PCR reads, yields one record per CDR3 protein. This sample has hundreds of thousands of distinct CDR3 sequences, with roughly 20% found just once. The input for sequencing was PBMCs from blood, taken roughly 5 days after vaccination. These TCRs come from a man between 45 and 60 years old who received an inactivated influenza vaccine.

The chain couples TRBV7-2 to TRBJ1-5; possibly TRBD1 for D (6 bases). V was cut by 4 bases and J by 8 bases, with 15 bases left in between. The germline V gene encodes CDR1 SGHTA and CDR2 FQGNSA. This CDR3 is built from 14 residues. As DNA, the CDR3 is TGTGCCAGCAGCTCGCAGGGGATAGGGGAGCCCCAGCATTTT. Amino acid sequence: CASSSQGIGEPQHF.

This CDR3 reads CSVILAGELFF. The CDR3 region has the DNA TGCAGCGTTATACTAGCCGGGGAGCTGTTTTTT. The chain is built from TRBV29-1 and TRBJ2-2; a weak D match, TRBD2 (5 bases). Germline V lookup: CDR1 SQVTM, CDR2 ANQGSEA. This CDR3 has 11 amino acids. Trimming cost V 5 bases and J 6 bases, with 7 bases left between them.

In its sample, this clonotype was seen a few times. The CDR3 sequence: CASSYSRTSGANNEQFF. The DNA for the CDR3 is TGTGCCAGCAGTTATTCGAGGACTAGCGGGGCCAACAATGAGCAGTTCTTC. The rearrangement links TRBV6-5 to TRBJ2-1, with 12 bases identical to TRBD2. The germline gives CDR1 MNHEY, CDR2 SVGAGI. The CDR3 is made up of 17 amino acids. Trimming removed 3 bases from V and 5 bases from J; junction bases left unmatched: 8.

The rearrangement joins TRBV7-2 to TRBJ2-5; D may be TRBD2 (5 bases). The germline CDR1 and CDR2 sequences are SGHTA and FQGNSA. The CDR3 sequence is 14 residues long. V shed 1 base and J shed 6 bases, with 12 bases lying between them. The CDR3 nucleotides are TGTGCCAGCAGCTTAGTAGTACGGGGTCAGACCCAGTACTTC. Amino acid sequence: CASSLVVRGQTQYF.

The V gene is TRBV30, the J gene TRBJ2-3; no definite D call. The CDR3 totals 14 residues. The germline CDR1 and CDR2 sequences are GTSNPN and SVGIG (reference sequence). The V and J ends lost 0 bases and 3 bases respectively, with 10 bases between them. Here the CDR3 DNA reads TGTGCCTGGAGTGTACTGGGAATAACAGATACGCAGTATTTT. This sequence encodes CAWSVLGITDTQYF.

This clonotype was observed a few times. CDR3 sequence: CASGLLVHEQFF. The CDR3 DNA follows: TGTGCCAGCGGGCTACTCGTTCATGAGCAGTTCTTC. The J gene is TRBJ2-1, the V gene TRBV12-3 or TRBV12-4; no reliable D call. The CDR3 has 12 amino acids. Trimming cost V 8 bases and J 8 bases, with 13 bases left between them.

This clonotype was counted between two and nine times. This rearrangement joins TRBV9 to TRBJ1-1; D gene ambiguous. Between the trimmed V and J ends, which lost 3 bases and 0 bases, there was a span of 12 bases. This CDR3 comprises 15 residues. CDR1 is SGDLS and CDR2 is YYNGEE in the germline V gene. CDR3 sequence: CASSANPAMNTEAFF. DNA of the CDR3: TGTGCCAGCAGCGCGAACCCGGCCATGAACACTGAAGCTTTCTTT.

The J gene is TRBJ1-6, the V gene TRBV27; 8 bases line up with TRBD1. Germline loops: CDR1 MNHEY, CDR2 SMNVEV (reference sequence). Unmatched junction bases numbered 10, after V lost 5 bases and J lost 10 bases. The CDR3 contains 15 residues. The CDR3 DNA is TGTGCCAGCAGTGTGACAGGGGTCGGGGGATCACCCCTCCACTTT. This sequence encodes CASSVTGVGGSPLHF.

The chain employs TRBV3-1 and TRBJ2-2; D is unresolved. The CDR3 covers 15 residues. Per germline, CDR1 LGHDT and CDR2 YNNKEL (reference sequence). Trimming left V 4 bases short and J 2 bases short, with 11 bases between. The CDR3 bases are TGTGCCAGCAGCCCTCTCTATGGAAACACCGGGGAGCTGTTTTTT. Amino acids: CASSPLYGNTGELFF.

V gene TRBV18 combines with J gene TRBJ1-5; D gene uncertain. Per the germline V gene, CDR1 is KGHSH and CDR2 is LQKENI. The CDR3 is 12 residues long. The CDR3 DNA reads TGTGGGTCGGAGGTTAGCAATCAGCCCCAGCATTTT. The encoded protein is CGSEVSNQPQHF.

This clonotype was detected many times. The chain recombines TRBV12-3 or TRBV12-4 with TRBJ1-3; D unclear. The CDR3 spans 13 residues. With 3 bases removed from V and 3 bases from J, the gap between germline ends came to 6 bases. CDR3 nucleotides: TGTGCCAGCAGTTTTGCCCTTGGAAACACCATATATTTT. Protein sequence: CASSFALGNTIYF.

V is TRBV12-3 or TRBV12-4 and J is TRBJ1-6; 7 nucleotides agree with TRBD1. The CDR3 is 11 residues long. The junction had 4 bases not matched to a gene; V was cut back by 5 bases and J by 15 bases. CDR3 residues: CASSRTGYLHF. Written as DNA, the CDR3 is TGTGCCAGCAGTCGGACAGGATACCTCCACTTT.

This clonotype has more than one count but fewer than ten. V gene TRBV7-2 combines with J gene TRBJ2-5; D gene ambiguous. The V gene lost 1 base and the J gene lost 6 bases, with 12 bases spanning the gap. The CDR3 covers 14 residues. CDR1 is SGHTA, CDR2 FQGNSA, per germline. As DNA, the CDR3 is TGTGCCAGCAGCTTAGTAACCAGCGTCCAGACCCAGTACTTC. Translated: CASSLVTSVQTQYF.

This clonotype was observed a handful of times. This rearrangement joins TRBV6-2 or TRBV6-3 to TRBJ2-7, with 9 bases fitting TRBD1. The CDR3 is 14 amino acids. With V trimmed by 6 bases and J by 6 bases, 9 bases remained unmatched. Germline lookup yields CDR1 MNHEY and CDR2 SVGEGT. The CDR3 coding sequence is TGTGCCAGCAGAACGACAGGGGGATCACCCGAGCAGTACTTC. Translating it yields CASRTTGGSPEQYF.

This clonotype appeared a few times. This rearrangement joins TRBV7-3 to TRBJ2-5; D is unclear. The CDR3 consists of 15 residues. Germline values: CDR1 SGHTA, CDR2 FQGTGA. V was clipped by 0 bases and J by 3 bases, with 11 bases between them. This chain's CDR3 is CASSLTSGSKETQYF. In DNA form, the CDR3 reads TGTGCCAGCAGCTTAACGTCGGGCTCCAAAGAGACCCAGTACTTC. The whole variable domain, remainder taken from reference TRBV7-3 and TRBJ2-5, is GAGVSQTPSNKVTEKGKYVELRCDPISGHTALYWYRQSLGQGPEFLIYFQGTGAADDSGLPNDRFFAVRPEGSVSTLKIQRTERGDSAVYLCASSLTSGSKETQYFGPGTRLLVL.

This clonotype appeared a few times. V gene TRBV20-1 combines with J gene TRBJ1-5; D is perhaps TRBD1 (5 bases). The CDR3 totals 15 residues. Trimming cost V 0 bases and J 7 bases, with 16 bases left between them. The V gene's germline CDR1 is DFQATT and CDR2 SNEGSKA (reference sequence). CDR3 coding DNA: TGCAGTGCTAGAGACCCGGGGGGAGGCGGACAGCCCCAGCATTTT. Translating it yields CSARDPGGGGQPQHF.

The chain uses TRBV30 and TRBJ2-7, with D perhaps TRBD1 (6 bases). Deletions cut 4 bases from V and 3 bases from J, with 10 bases between. CDR3 length: 12 residues. Germline V gives CDR1 GTSNPN, CDR2 SVGIG (reference sequence). CDR3 DNA: TGTGCCTGGAACAGGGCAGGCTACGAGCAGTACTTC. As protein: CAWNRAGYEQYF.

This clonotype turned up a few times. The chain uses TRBV30 and TRBJ2-3; 7 positions match TRBD1. Germline V gene sequence: CDR1 GTSNPN, CDR2 SVGIG (reference sequence). Trimming cost V 5 bases and J 5 bases; bases outside gene matches: 7. The CDR3 is 13 amino acids. Written as DNA, the CDR3 is TGTGCCTGGGGACAGGTTGGGGGAGATACGCAGTATTTT. Translating gives CAWGQVGGDTQYF.

This clonotype was recorded a few times. This chain connects TRBV6-2 or TRBV6-3 to TRBJ2-2; D tentatively fits TRBD1 or TRBD2 (5 bases each). Germline V gene data show CDR1 as MNHEY and CDR2 as SVGEGT. The CDR3 is 16 amino acids. Trimming took 1 base from V and 5 from J, leaving 14 bases between them. The CDR3 nucleotides read TGTGCCAGCAGTTACTGGGCAGGGTCGGGGACCGGGGAGCTGTTTTTT. It codes for CASSYWAGSGTGELFF.

A few counts support this clonotype. The rearrangement uses TRBV30 and TRBJ2-5; a weak D match, TRBD2 (5 bases). V lost 2 bases to trimming and J lost 5 bases, with 18 bases between them. Germline CDR1 GTSNPN, CDR2 SVGIG (reference sequence). The CDR3 is 15 amino acids. DNA of the CDR3: TGTGCCTGGAGTACCGGTGGGTTCGCGGGTGAGACCCAGTACTTC. Its protein product is CAWSTGGFAGETQYF.

The rearrangement uses TRBV20-1 and TRBJ2-5, with D maybe TRBD1 (6 bases). The germline V and J ends were trimmed by 1 base and 5 bases, with 14 bases remaining between them. This CDR3 is built from 14 residues. Germline loops: CDR1 DFQATT, CDR2 SNEGSKA (reference sequence). As DNA, the CDR3 is TGCAGTGCTAGAGGCCTACAGGGATGGGAGACCCAGTACTTC. Protein product: CSARGLQGWETQYF.

The rearrangement joins TRBV11-2 to TRBJ2-5; D uncertain. Per the germline V gene, CDR1 is SGHAT and CDR2 is FQNNGV. V was cut by 4 bases and J by 1 base, with 10 bases left in between. CDR3 length: 14 amino acids. In nucleotides, the CDR3 is TGTGCCAGCAGCTCCCCCTTGGTCCAAGAGACCCAGTACTTC. Translated: CASSSPLVQETQYF.

This clonotype was picked up a small number of times. V is TRBV7-9 and J is TRBJ2-7; 11 bases are shared with TRBD2. The V and J ends lost 5 bases and 7 bases, in that order; junction bases with no gene match: 13. Germline V gene lookup returns CDR1 SEHNR and CDR2 FQNEAQ (reference sequence). The CDR3 has 16 amino acids. The CDR3 region has the DNA TGTGCCAGCAGCCAACACCGACTAGCGGGAATGCATGAGCAGTACTTC. Its translation is CASSQHRLAGMHEQYF.

J is TRBJ2-2 and V is TRBV6-5, with 9 nucleotides matching TRBD1. V was clipped by 0 bases and J by 6 bases; unmatched bases: 5. This CDR3 is built from 16 residues. Germline CDR1 reads MNHEY; CDR2 reads SVGAGI. The CDR3: CASSYSTQGAAGELFF. In DNA form, the CDR3 reads TGTGCCAGCAGTTACTCGACACAGGGGGCAGCCGGGGAGCTGTTTTTT.

The sample holds a few counts of this clonotype. CDR3 bases: TGTGCCAGCAGCTTAGTGCGCGAGCAGTACTTC. Its protein is CASSLVREQYF. This chain connects TRBV7-2 to TRBJ2-7; D is undetermined. Trimming removed 1 base at V and 6 bases at J, with 4 bases between. Germline V gene lookup returns CDR1 SGHTA and CDR2 FQGNSA. The CDR3 consists of 11 residues.

The rearrangement uses TRBV25-1 and TRBJ2-6; D is unclear. V shed 2 bases and J shed 0 bases, with 5 bases lying between them. The CDR3 is 15 residues long. Germline values: CDR1 MGHDK, CDR2 SYGVNS. In DNA, the CDR3 is TGTGCCAGCAGTGAACTCCACTCTGGGGCCAACGTCCTGACTTTC. Translating it yields CASSELHSGANVLTF.

The V gene is TRBV3-1, the J gene TRBJ2-3; TRBD2 matches at 10 bases. The CDR3 loop spans 15 amino acids. The germline gives CDR1 LGHDT, CDR2 YNNKEL (reference sequence). V lost 6 bases to trimming and J lost 0 bases; unmatched junction nucleotides: 3. The CDR3 sequence is CASSGLAESTDTQYF. The CDR3 nucleotides read TGTGCCAGCAGTGGACTAGCGGAAAGCACAGATACGCAGTATTTT.